This T cell receptor (beta chain) was recovered during a study of T cells in Graves' hyperthyroidism and ophthalmopathy. Study outcomes and limitations: The model anticipated ophthalmopathy a median around six months pre-onset. Among clonotypes expanded in thyroid above 0.001, most were also found in blood.

In germline, CDR1 is GTSNPN, CDR2 SVGIG (reference sequence). This CDR3 has 13 amino acids. The V gene lost 2 bases and the J gene lost 3 bases, with 10 bases spanning the gap. At least ten counts were recorded for this clonotype. Its cognate antigen is unknown. What was amplified from RNA transcripts were TCR beta CDR3 regions. Using the HTBI primer set, a first-round RT-PCR was run on the TCR CDR3. TCRdb independently ran MiXCR on the multiplex PCR reads; one entry per CDR3 protein. The sample records about 690,000 distinct CDR3 sequences, about 18% being singletons. Hyperthyroidism in the patients, aged 18 to 65, was newly diagnosed and under 2 months in duration. Researchers barred patients who had uncontrolled infection, other autoimmune disease, pregnancy or lactation.

Material: blood. The receptor's source is a man between 50 and 59 years old with Graves' hyperthyroidism. The V call is TRBV30, the J call TRBJ1-1; possibly TRBD1 for D (5 bases). This chain's CDR3 is CAWSKQGDTEAFF. The CDR3 DNA follows: TGTGCCTGGAGTAAGCAGGGAGACACTGAAGCTTTCTTT.